The sequence of this T cell receptor (beta chain) was determined in a study of monozygotic twins with inflammatory bowel disease. Study-wide points: Telling different T cell subtypes apart from each other was not possible.

For each CDR3 protein, TCRdb gives one entry from its re-call of the 5' RACE reads, without DNA. The sample data list approximately 400,000 distinct CDR3 sequences. The CDR3 has 15 amino acids. Germline V lookup: CDR1 MNHEY, CDR2 SMNVEV (reference sequence). In the case of this clonotype: The antigen is unknown.

The sequenced sample consisted of blood. The sequence derives from a human donor with ulcerative colitis or Crohn's disease, or a healthy co-twin of an affected twin (not recorded which). The genes are TRBV27 and TRBJ1-5; the D call of TRBD1 rests on TCRdb alone, since no DNA is present to check it. CDR3 region: CASSSEQGRHQPQHF.